The rows below give T cell receptor beta chains drawn from one sample of a study of blood T cell repertoires in COVID-19. Data came from immunoSEQ multiplex PCR; TCRdb stores just in-frame clones and leaves some out. The profile shows 200,000 to 250,000 clones, nearly 90% of them singletons. Input material: PBMCs or T cells enriched from blood (not recorded which). These receptors were collected from a man aged 25-45 years who had been exposed to COVID-19. CDR3s include the opening cysteine and the closing phenylalanine or tryptophan. Each record gives: J gene, D gene, clone size, V gene, CDR3 protein, CDR3 DNA. A D gene is named only where the DNA matches it firmly. Clone sizes are given selectively: once, few, many, or a class where the clone is expanded.

>TRBJ2-2|TRBD2|.|TRBV27
CASNGGASFGTGELFF
TGTGCCAGCAACGGGGGGGCCTCGTTTGGCACCGGGGAGCTGTTTTTT
>TRBJ2-3|.|.|TRBV6-5
CASRKGGSTDTQYF
TGTGCCAGCAGAAAGGGGGGGAGCACAGATACGCAGTATTTT
>TRBJ2-1|TRBD2|.|TRBV7-9
CASSLERGGVNEQFF
TGTGCCAGCAGCTTAGAGCGGGGGGGAGTCAATGAGCAGTTCTTC
>TRBJ1-3|.|.|TRBV6-5
CASSYSTQGNTIYF
TGTGCCAGCAGTTACTCTACACAGGGCAACACCATATATTTT
>TRBJ1-3|.|.|TRBV5-4
CASSSARDRSRGNTIYF
TGTGCCAGCAGCTCAGCTCGCGACAGAAGTCGGGGAAACACCATATATTTT
>TRBJ1-2|.|.|TRBV4-1
CASSQAGPQDPRGYTF
TGCGCCAGCAGCCAAGCTGGGCCACAGGACCCTAGGGGCTACACCTTC
>TRBJ2-5|.|.|TRBV7-6
CASSLEGGYPEGTQYF
TGTGCCAGCAGCTTAGAGGGTGGCTACCCGGAGGGGACCCAGTACTTC
>TRBJ2-3|TRBD1|.|TRBV13
CASSLLDRGQIVTDTQYF
TGTGCCAGCAGCTTATTAGACAGGGGGCAGATTGTTACAGATACGCAGTATTTT
>TRBJ2-3|TRBD2|.|TRBV7-6
CASSVSGGVADTQYF
TGTGCCAGCAGCGTTAGCGGGGGGGTCGCAGATACGCAGTATTTT
>TRBJ1-1|.|.|TRBV18
CASSPSVAKSTEAFF
TGTGCCAGCTCACCGTCCGTGGCAAAAAGTACTGAAGCTTTCTTT
>TRBJ2-2|.|few|TRBV4-2
CASSQGLAGELFF
TGTGCCAGCAGCCAAGGACTAGCCGGGGAGCTGTTTTTT
>TRBJ2-3|.|.|TRBV27
CASTRQGTDTQYF
TGTGCCAGCACAAGACAGGGCACAGATACGCAGTATTTT
>TRBJ2-2|TRBD1|.|TRBV11-3
CASSQDRVGTGELFF
TGTGCCAGCAGCCAGGACAGGGTGGGGACCGGGGAGCTGTTTTTT
>TRBJ1-1|.|many|TRBV2
CASSEALRGQGMNTEAFF
TGTGCCAGCAGTGAAGCGCTTCGTGGGCAGGGCATGAACACTGAAGCTTTCTTT
>TRBJ2-7|.|.|TRBV5-1
CASSLKGSWGLSYEQYF
TGCGCCAGCAGCTTGAAGGGATCTTGGGGCCTGAGCTACGAGCAGTACTTC
>TRBJ2-1|TRBD1|.|TRBV5-1
CASSSQIVTGYNEQFF
TGCGCCAGCAGCTCTCAAATTGTGACAGGGTACAATGAGCAGTTCTTC
>TRBJ2-7|TRBD1|.|TRBV7-2
CASSWRQGAYEQYF
TGTGCCAGCAGCTGGAGACAGGGAGCCTACGAGCAGTACTTC